This passage covers 27 T cell receptor beta chains from one sample sequenced in a study of blood T cell repertoires in COVID-19. Sequencing was performed with immunoSEQ multiplex PCR; in TCRdb, only in-frame clones are kept and a portion is missing. The sample holds 50,000 or so clones, around nine tenths seen once. What was sequenced was peripheral blood. These receptors all stem from a man in his fifties with active COVID-19.

J is TRBJ1-2 and V is TRBV19; 7 bases agree with TRBD1. After removal of 7 bases from V and 4 bases from J, the junction contained 6 bases not matched to a gene. The CDR3 is 13 amino acids. Germline loops: CDR1 LNHDA, CDR2 SQIVND (reference sequence). CDR3: CASTDRVTYGYTF. CDR3 coding DNA: TGTGCCAGTACTGACAGGGTGACCTATGGCTACACCTTC.

The chain is built from TRBV2 and TRBJ1-4; TRBD1 is a possible D gene (6 bases). The germline V gene encodes CDR1 SNHLY and CDR2 FYNNEI. The CDR3 loop spans 14 amino acids. Between the trimmed V and J ends, which lost 4 bases and 8 bases, there was a span of 14 bases. DNA for the CDR3: TGTGCCAGCAGTGGTGACAGGAGGTCGGAAAAACTGTTTTTT. It encodes CASSGDRRSEKLFF.

The sample holds one count of this clone. V is TRBV6-5 and J is TRBJ1-2, with TRBD1 identical over 10 bases. Germline CDR1 and CDR2: MNHEY and SVGAGI. With 5 bases clipped from V and 4 bases from J, the junction kept 4 bases outside the gene matches. The CDR3 consists of 14 residues. CDR3 protein: CASSTRTGGYGYTF. The CDR3 DNA follows: TGTGCCAGCAGTACCAGGACAGGGGGCTATGGCTACACCTTC.

The chain recombines TRBV5-4 with TRBJ2-7; D may be TRBD1 (7 bases). Trimming removed 4 bases at V and 6 bases at J, with 20 bases between. Germline-derived CDR1 and CDR2 are SGHNT and YYREEE (reference sequence). The CDR3 has 15 residues. This CDR3 is CASSQGGQRTSEQYF. CDR3 coding DNA: TGTGCCAGCAGCCAGGGGGGACAGAGGACCTCCGAGCAGTACTTC.

This clone was counted a few times. The chain joins TRBV10-3 to TRBJ1-6; unclear D gene. Germline CDR1 is ENHRY and CDR2 is SYGVKD. This CDR3 spans 12 amino acids. V lost 6 bases and J lost 7, with 7 bases in between. CDR3 sequence: CAIRNTNSPLHF. CDR3 DNA: TGTGCCATCAGAAACACAAATTCACCCCTCCACTTT.

The genes are TRBV24-1 and TRBJ1-5, with TRBD1 matching over 8 bases. Germline V gives CDR1 KGHDR, CDR2 SFDVKD. The trim removed 4 bases at V and 10 bases at J, leaving 5 bases unmatched. The CDR3 runs to 13 residues. The CDR3 nucleotides are TGTGCCACCAGTGACGGCAGGGGGCGCCCCCAGCATTTT. The encoded protein is CATSDGRGRPQHF.

This clone came up many times. The chain links TRBV5-1 to TRBJ1-6; perhaps TRBD1 as D (6 bases). The CDR3 has 16 residues. With 0 bases removed from V and 5 bases from J, the gap between germline ends came to 12 bases. The germline V gene encodes CDR1 SGHRS and CDR2 YFSETQ. Here the CDR3 reads CASSLDRVENNSPLHF. DNA of the CDR3: TGCGCCAGCAGCTTGGACAGGGTAGAAAATAATTCACCCCTCCACTTT.

This clone has a single count. This sequence joins TRBV18 and TRBJ1-5, with 10 bases lining up with TRBD1. Trimming took 8 bases from V and 3 from J; bases not matched to a gene: 4. The CDR3 loop spans 14 amino acids. Germline V gene data show CDR1 as KGHSH and CDR2 as LQKENI. CDR3 protein: CASATGGVNQPQHF. The CDR3 DNA follows: TGTGCCAGCGCGACAGGGGGCGTCAATCAGCCCCAGCATTTT.

The chain uses TRBV29-1 and TRBJ2-3; a possible D gene is TRBD1 (6 bases). The CDR3 consists of 16 residues. Trimming cost V 3 bases and J 0 bases, with 16 bases left between them. Looked up from germline, CDR1 is SQVTM and CDR2 is ANQGSEA. CDR3 sequence: CSVDEGQTSSTDTQYF. The CDR3 DNA is TGCAGCGTTGATGAAGGACAGACCTCTAGCACAGATACGCAGTATTTT.

This clone was observed once. The J gene is TRBJ2-7, the V gene TRBV5-5; weak D call: TRBD1 (5 bases). The CDR3 has 14 residues. Germline CDR1 and CDR2: SGHKS and YYEKEE (reference sequence). V was pared by 4 bases and J by 1 base, with 12 bases between. CDR3 nucleotides: TGTGCCAGCAGCCTGGAACAGGTATCCTACGAGCAGTACTTC. It is translated as CASSLEQVSYEQYF.

The CDR3 nucleotides read TGTGGCGGGCTCACCTCTGGAAACACCATATATTTT. It specifies CGGLTSGNTIYF. The chain combines TRBV30 with TRBJ1-3; D unresolved. The CDR3 runs to 12 residues. Germline V gene sequence: CDR1 GTSNPN, CDR2 SVGIG (reference sequence).

The chain couples TRBV6-5 to TRBJ1-1; perhaps TRBD1 as D (6 bases). This CDR3 has 13 residues. The germline CDR1 and CDR2 sequences are MNHEY and SVGAGI. Trimming left V 5 bases short and J 5 bases short, with 12 bases between. CDR3 sequence reads: CASSQGSGTEAFF. As DNA, the CDR3 is TGTGCCAGCAGTCAGGGGTCAGGGACTGAAGCTTTCTTT.

The chain uses TRBV28 and TRBJ1-5; a possible D gene is TRBD1 (5 bases). This CDR3 is 13 amino acids long. V shed 7 bases and J shed 6 bases, with 13 bases lying between them. Per germline, CDR1 MDHEN and CDR2 SYDVKM. Written as DNA, the CDR3 is TGTGCCAGCACCGGGACTTGGGGTCAGCCCCAGCATTTT. Translated, it gives CASTGTWGQPQHF.

The chain carries TRBV7-2 and TRBJ2-2, with 13 bases aligning to TRBD2. J was trimmed by 7 bases and V by 4 bases; bases with no gene match: 6. Germline V gene lookup returns CDR1 SGHTA and CDR2 FQGNSA. This CDR3 has 16 amino acids. CDR3: CASSSGTSGTFGELFF. The CDR3 DNA reads as TGTGCCAGCAGCTCCGGGACTAGCGGGACCTTCGGGGAGCTGTTTTTT.

The chain carries TRBV7-2 and TRBJ1-2, with a tentative D call TRBD1 (6 bases). This CDR3 is 14 amino acids long. Trimming cost V 5 bases and J 3 bases, with 13 bases left between them. Looked up from germline, CDR1 is SGHTA and CDR2 is FQGNSA. For the CDR3, the DNA is TGTGCCAGCAGCAGGATGGGGGCGGACTATGGCTACACCTTC. It translates to CASSRMGADYGYTF.

The J gene is TRBJ1-2, the V gene TRBV25-1, with 7 bases matching TRBD1. Trimming at V came to 8 bases and at J to 8 bases, leaving 11 bases not matched to a gene. The CDR3 runs to 13 residues. Germline CDR1 MGHDK, CDR2 SYGVNS. Written as DNA, the CDR3 is TGTGCCAGCTCCCAGGGGACAGTGCGGGGCTACACCTTC. Its protein product is CASSQGTVRGYTF.

V and J are TRBV10-1 and TRBJ2-3; TRBD1 aligns across 8 bases. CDR1 is WNHNN, CDR2 SYGVQD, per germline (reference sequence). This CDR3 contains 16 residues. V lost 9 bases and J lost 1; bases outside the gene matches: 12. CDR3 nucleotides: TGCGCCAGAGGACAGGGTTTTTTAACATGCACAGATACGCAGTATTTT. This translates into CARGQGFLTCTDTQYF.

Sample share makes this clone large. The chain is built from TRBV11-2 and TRBJ2-1, with 8 nucleotides matching TRBD1. Looked up from germline, CDR1 is SGHAT and CDR2 is FQNNGV. V shed 1 base, J shed 7 bases, and the junction held 6 bases outside the gene matches. The CDR3 contains 15 residues. CDR3: CASSLARGPLNEQFF. The CDR3 DNA reads TGTGCCAGCAGCTTAGCCAGGGGGCCCCTAAATGAGCAGTTCTTC.

The chain joins TRBV19 to TRBJ1-1, with D unclear. The CDR3 length is 13 residues. Germline CDR1 is LNHDA and CDR2 is SQIVND (reference sequence). With 6 bases removed from V and 2 bases from J, the gap between germline ends came to 10 bases. The CDR3 bases are TGTGCCAGTAGACGAACAGTTAACACTGAAGCTTTCTTT. Protein product: CASRRTVNTEAFF.

The rearrangement joins TRBV19 to TRBJ1-1, with D possibly matching TRBD1 (6 bases). This CDR3 is 11 amino acids long. V shed 7 bases and J shed 4 bases, with 7 bases lying between them. Looked up from germline, CDR1 is LNHDA and CDR2 is SQIVND (reference sequence). The CDR3 sequence is CASNRATEAFF. The CDR3 DNA follows: TGTGCCAGTAACAGGGCCACTGAAGCTTTCTTT.

The chain has TRBV10-3 and TRBJ1-2; 7 nucleotides line up with TRBD1. Germline CDR1 ENHRY, CDR2 SYGVKD. The CDR3 is 14 amino acids. J was trimmed by 4 bases and V by 2 bases; bases with no gene match: 4. The CDR3 loop is CAISETTGAYGYTF. CDR3 bases: TGTGCCATCAGTGAGACAACAGGGGCCTATGGCTACACCTTC.

The J gene is TRBJ1-2, the V gene TRBV27; D unresolved. V was clipped by 0 bases and J by 8 bases, with 19 bases between them. Germline values: CDR1 MNHEY, CDR2 SMNVEV (reference sequence). The length of the CDR3 is 16 residues. CDR3 loop: CASSLSHFLGSGGYTF. CDR3 sequence (DNA): TGTGCCAGCAGTTTATCGCATTTCCTGGGTTCGGGAGGCTACACCTTC.

The rearrangement links TRBV19 to TRBJ2-1, with 8 bases lining up with TRBD2. This CDR3 has 16 residues. V shed 0 bases, J shed 7 bases, and the junction held 8 bases outside the gene matches. Germline lookup yields CDR1 LNHDA and CDR2 SQIVND (reference sequence). The CDR3 DNA is TGTGCCAGTAGTATAGATGAGCCAGCGGGAGATAATGAGCAGTTCTTC. Translation gives CASSIDEPAGDNEQFF.

This chain joins TRBV5-6 and TRBJ1-1; D gene unclear. The CDR3 is 15 amino acids. Germline CDR1 is SGHDT and CDR2 is YYEEEE. V was cut by 4 bases and J by 0 bases, with 13 bases left in between. The CDR3 coding sequence is TGTGCCAGCAGCCCCTACAGACCTTTGAACACTGAAGCTTTCTTT. Its translation is CASSPYRPLNTEAFF.

This chain connects TRBV10-2 to TRBJ1-6; 10 nucleotides line up with TRBD1. Germline CDR1 and CDR2: WSHSY and SAAADI. CDR3 size: 21 residues. After removal of 1 base from V and 0 bases from J, the junction contained 12 bases not matched to a gene. The CDR3: CASSEWGQGPSFSSYNSPLHF. CDR3 coding DNA: TGCGCCAGCAGTGAGTGGGGACAGGGGCCTTCGTTTAGCTCCTATAATTCACCCCTCCACTTT.

This clone has just one count. The chain uses TRBV5-1 and TRBJ2-5; TRBD1 aligns across 7 bases. The CDR3 totals 15 residues. CDR1 and CDR2 from the germline V gene are SGHRS and YFSETQ. V was pared by 4 bases and J by 3 bases, with 9 bases of the junction left unmatched. CDR3 nucleotide sequence: TGCGCCAGCAGCACGACACAGGGGCGCAAAGAGACCCAGTACTTC. This codes for CASSTTQGRKETQYF.

The chain employs TRBV10-3 and TRBJ1-1; D ambiguous. V lost 4 bases, J lost 5 bases, and 11 bases lay in between. The V gene's germline CDR1 is ENHRY and CDR2 SYGVKD. The CDR3 runs to 13 residues. CDR3 sequence (DNA): TGTGCCATCAGTGGGGTGGAGGGAACTGAAGCTTTCTTT. Its protein product is CAISGVEGTEAFF.